This T cell receptor (beta chain) was recorded in a study of beta chain features in type 1 diabetes (dated by TCRdb to 2016 to 2019). About the full investigation: Mean age, gender distribution, total cell number and subset yield did not differ between patients and healthy donors. A total of about 100,000,000 sorted cells were examined across all samples, and RNA yield correlated strongly with the number of cells per subset. In the study, TCRB repertoires of sorted circulating CD4+ T cell subsets from recently diagnosed type 1 diabetes patients were compared with those of matched healthy donors. Whereas all 28 donors provided naive and central memory subsets, regulatory and stem cell-like memory subsets were isolated from just 8 patients and roughly 8 healthy donors. Points the paper makes about the study in general: Shorter templates might be favored by PCR, yet because patient and control samples were amplified and corrected together, any such skew would affect both groups equally. Because cDNA rather than genomic DNA was sequenced, highly expressing activated cells could have been over-represented, although no difference in activation and CD3 levels was found between groups. A moderate but significant shortening of TCRB CDR3 length was observed in type 1 diabetes patients in all four CD4+ subsets. At VDJ recombination sites, patients with type 1 diabetes made fewer insertions and deleted more nucleotides, a pattern implying thymic rearrangement abnormalities. Naive, central memory and regulatory TCRB repertoires appeared to be more similar among patients than among healthy donors. Only small numbers of individuals were included in the HLA sub-analyses, which left unresolved whether HLA type had any influence on TCRB rearrangement.

Points on this clone: Its antigen remains unidentified. Qualities for individual bases were not recorded, and no much larger clone is one base off.

The entire amount of isolated RNA was reverse transcribed using the High Capacity cDNA Reverse Transcription Kit, so the sequenced TCRB transcripts were expressed ones. Deep immunoSEQ sequencing was applied to naive, central memory and regulatory T cell samples, giving an average of around 3.4 million total reads per sample. Sorted cells were lysed in RLT buffer, and RNA was extracted using DNase-treated RNeasy Micro or Mini kits according to cell number. Each cell subset was processed separately to prevent cross-contamination, with patient and healthy donor samples processed together. Using the immunoSEQ multiplex PCR, TCRB sequences were amplified from cDNA into 87-bp fragments spanning the CDR3 region. Sequencing of the amplicons was performed on the Illumina HiSeq platform. As for the original processing: PCR bias was computationally corrected using synthetic template baselines, reads within Hamming distance 2 were collapsed, and singletons that could not be merged were discarded. Reads were aligned against IMGT to assign V, D and J genes, CDR3 length and insertions or deletions at six rearrangement sites. Within each subset, clonotype counts were normalized to sorted cell number, after which true diversity and Gini coefficients were computed with the tcR R package. Repertoire sharing was quantified using the overlap coefficient calculated on TCRB nucleotide sequences. As a proxy for the pre-selection repertoire, out-of-frame TCRB sequences from naive cells were analyzed. In TCRdb, the immuneACCESS table is reduced to in-frame sequences with V and J assigned. These tables do not hold every clone; where another copy was compared, an unresolved V gene accounts for under half, and the others remain unexplained. The V and J calls and clone size come from that table; D and trimming were worked out from the DNA. Within this sample are 500,000 to 800,000 clones, with roughly 12% of them counted one time only. Over 0.1% of the sample is held by the ten biggest clonotypes.

From each donor, a single peripheral blood sample of about 100 mL on average was drawn into heparinised tubes. A BD FACSAria II and a panel including CD45RO, CCR7, CD25, CD127, CD95 and CD27 were used to sort naive, central memory, regulatory and stem cell-like memory CD4+ T cells. All sorted populations exceeded 98% purity. PBMCs were isolated immediately by Lymphoprep density gradient centrifugation and stained directly without culture. So that batch effects would be minimized, each experiment stained and sorted samples in pairs, pairing one healthy donor with one patient. Relative to germline, V is 1 base shorter and J is 4 bases shorter, with 9 bases between their ends. As encoded in the germline V gene, CDR1 is SQVTM while CDR2 is ANQGSEA. The CDR3 covers 13 residues, taking in both the cysteine and the phenylalanine. The read is trimmed to its CDR3 DNA, 39 bases read in frame from base 1.

The chain uses TRBV29-1 and TRBJ2-3; matching of 5 bases hints at TRBD1 as the D gene. Sequencing used naive CD4+ T cells from blood. This specimen's cell subset or site label, interpreted: true naive CD4+ T cells. This clonotype was obtained from a young man with type 1 diabetes. The CDR3 loop reads CSVEVQAADTQYF. Read as DNA, the sequence is TGCAGCGTTGAAGTACAGGCGGCAGATACGCAGTATTTT.